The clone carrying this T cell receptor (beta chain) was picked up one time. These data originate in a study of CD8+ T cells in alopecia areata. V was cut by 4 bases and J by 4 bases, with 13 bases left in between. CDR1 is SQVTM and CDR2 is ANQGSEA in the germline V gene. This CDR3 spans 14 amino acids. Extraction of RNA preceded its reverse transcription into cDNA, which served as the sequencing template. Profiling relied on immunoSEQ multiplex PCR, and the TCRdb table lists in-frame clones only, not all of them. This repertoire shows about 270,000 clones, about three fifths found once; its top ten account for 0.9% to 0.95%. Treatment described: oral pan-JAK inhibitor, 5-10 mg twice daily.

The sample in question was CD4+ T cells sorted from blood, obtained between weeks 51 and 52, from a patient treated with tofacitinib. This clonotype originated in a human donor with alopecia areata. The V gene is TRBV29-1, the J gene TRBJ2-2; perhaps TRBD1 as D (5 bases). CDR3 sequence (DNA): TGCAGCGTTGGGGCCGGACACCTCACCGGGGAGCTGTTTTTT. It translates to CSVGAGHLTGELFF.